This passage covers 8 T cell receptor beta chains from one sample sequenced in a study of T-cell memory formation after mild COVID-19. TCRdb reprocessed the 5' RACE reads with MiXCR, giving one entry per CDR3 protein. Of around 250,000 distinct CDR3 sequences listed, about 16% were seen once; the top ten hold roughly 20%. The sequenced sample was PBMCs or a T cell subset sorted from them (not recorded which). The source of these receptors is a man aged 18 to 29 who had mild COVID-19 (a few samples of this study predate the infection). Cell type and time point are not known.

This clonotype appeared a few times. The J gene is TRBJ2-2, the V gene TRBV7-6, with 7 bases aligning to TRBD2. J lost 2 bases, V lost 5 bases, and 8 bases had no gene match. Germline CDR1 reads SGHVS; CDR2 reads FNYEAQ. CDR3 length: 16 residues. Here the CDR3 DNA reads TGTGCCAGCAGCCTAGTTTGGACTAGTAACACCGGGGAGCTGTTTTTT. Translated, it gives CASSLVWTSNTGELFF.

This clonotype turned up a few times. This chain joins TRBV6-6 and TRBJ2-3; 7 bases line up with TRBD2. Germline CDR1 is MNHNY and CDR2 is SVGAGI (reference sequence). This CDR3 is 16 amino acids long. The V segment lost 10 bases and the J segment 2 bases; nucleotides outside the gene matches: 15. The CDR3 region is CATALRARGNTDTQYF. CDR3 nucleotide sequence: TGTGCCACCGCCCTGAGGGCGCGGGGGAACACAGATACGCAGTATTTT.

This clonotype has more than one count but fewer than ten. The chain uses TRBV12-3 or TRBV12-4 and TRBJ2-3, with 8 bases lining up with TRBD1. The length of the CDR3 is 16 residues. V lost 6 bases, J lost 2 bases, and 10 bases stayed unmatched. CDR3 sequence: CASSWGTGEYTDTQYF. The CDR3 DNA is TGTGCCAGCAGCTGGGGGACAGGAGAATACACAGATACGCAGTATTTT.

CDR3 coding DNA: TGCAGTGCTAGGGGACAGATCGATCAGCCCCAGCATTTT. It codes for CSARGQIDQPQHF. The chain couples TRBV20-1 to TRBJ1-5; 7 bases line up with TRBD1. The germline CDR1 and CDR2 sequences are DFQATT and SNEGSKA (reference sequence). J lost 5 bases, V lost 3 bases, and 4 bases had no gene match. CDR3 length: 13 amino acids.

The sample holds many counts of this clonotype. At one boundary the junction diverges from the germline segment, which might be a read error. The V gene is TRBV5-1, the J gene TRBJ2-5; 7 nucleotides line up with TRBD1. This CDR3 has 13 residues. In germline, CDR1 is SGHRS, CDR2 YFSETQ. The CDR3 region is CASSRTGEETQYF. Written as DNA, the CDR3 is TGTGCCAGCAGCCGTACAGGGGAGGAGACCCAGTACTTC.

CDR3 sequence (DNA): TGTGCCAGCAGCCAATCTAGAAAGCAGTTCTTC. Protein product: CASSQSRKQFF. The rearrangement uses TRBV4-2 and TRBJ2-1; D gene unclear. Trimming took 2 bases from V and 11 from J, leaving 7 bases between them. In germline, CDR1 is LGHNA, CDR2 YNFKEQ. CDR3 length: 11 residues.

This clonotype has more than one count but fewer than ten. V gene TRBV12-3 or TRBV12-4 combines with J gene TRBJ2-3; 12 bases align to TRBD2. V dropped 2 bases and J dropped 4; count of bases not matched to a gene: 4. CDR3 length: 16 residues. This chain's CDR3 is CASSLRLAGGADTQYF. Written as DNA, the CDR3 is TGTGCCAGCAGTTTACGTCTAGCGGGGGGGGCAGATACGCAGTATTTT.

This clonotype was detected only a few times. The V gene is TRBV11-1, the J gene TRBJ2-1, with a weak D call TRBD2 (7 bases). Germline V gives CDR1 SGHAT, CDR2 FQDESV (reference sequence). V was clipped by 5 bases and J by 4 bases, with 18 bases between them. The CDR3 has 16 amino acids. CDR3 loop: CASSPGALADYNEQFF. CDR3 DNA sequence: TGTGCCAGCAGCCCAGGGGCGCTAGCGGATTACAATGAGCAGTTCTTC.